The sequence of this T cell receptor beta chain was determined in a study of T cell changes during pregnancy in multiple sclerosis. Some clones are missing from TCRdb's copy, which holds only in-frame ones; the method was immunoSEQ multiplex PCR. The sample includes roughly 49,000 clones, around 95% of them seen just once. V was trimmed by 5 bases and J by 0 bases, leaving 19 bases between them. The CDR3 runs 17 residues. CDR1 and CDR2 (germline): SGHNT, YENEEA. The material was CD8+ T cells from peripheral blood mononuclear cells, obtained after pregnancy. This clonotype was obtained from a female donor with multiple sclerosis, enrolled in a pregnancy study. This chain connects TRBV11-3 to TRBJ2-5, with a tentative D call TRBD1 (5 bases). CDR3 sequence (DNA): TGTGCCAGCAGCCCGGGTGGGGCGGCCAATTACCAAGAGACCCAGTACTTC. Translating it yields CASSPGGAANYQETQYF.